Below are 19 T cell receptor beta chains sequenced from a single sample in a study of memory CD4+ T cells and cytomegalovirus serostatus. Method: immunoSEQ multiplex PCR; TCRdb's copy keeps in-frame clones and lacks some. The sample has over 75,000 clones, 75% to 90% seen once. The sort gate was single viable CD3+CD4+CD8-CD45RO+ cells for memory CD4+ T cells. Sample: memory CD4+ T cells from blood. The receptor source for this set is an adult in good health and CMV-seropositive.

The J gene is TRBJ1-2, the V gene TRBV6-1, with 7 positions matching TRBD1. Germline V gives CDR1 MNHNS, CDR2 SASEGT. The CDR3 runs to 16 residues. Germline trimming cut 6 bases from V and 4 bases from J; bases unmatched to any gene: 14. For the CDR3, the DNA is TGTGCCAGCAGCGAATCCTACAGGGGTGGAGGCTATGGCTACACCTTC. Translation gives CASSESYRGGGYGYTF.

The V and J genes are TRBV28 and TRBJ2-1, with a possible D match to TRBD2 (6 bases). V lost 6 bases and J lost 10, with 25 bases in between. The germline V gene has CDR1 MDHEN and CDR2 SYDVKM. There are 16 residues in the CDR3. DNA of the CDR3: TGTGCCAGCAGCTCACCATCAGGAGGGGCGTCGGGGGAGCAGTTCTTC. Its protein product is CASSSPSGGASGEQFF.

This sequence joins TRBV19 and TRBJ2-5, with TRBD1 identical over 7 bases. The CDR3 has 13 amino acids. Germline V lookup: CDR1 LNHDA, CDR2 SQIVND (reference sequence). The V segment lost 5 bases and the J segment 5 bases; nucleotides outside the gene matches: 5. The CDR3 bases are TGTGCCAGTAGTGTACAGGGGCGGGAGACCCAGTACTTC. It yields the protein CASSVQGRETQYF.

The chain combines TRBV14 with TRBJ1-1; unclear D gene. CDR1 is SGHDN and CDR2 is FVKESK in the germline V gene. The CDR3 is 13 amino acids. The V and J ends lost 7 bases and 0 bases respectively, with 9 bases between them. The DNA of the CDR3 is TGTGCCAGCAATGTCCTAGTGAACACTGAAGCTTTCTTT. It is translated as CASNVLVNTEAFF. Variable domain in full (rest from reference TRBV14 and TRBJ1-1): EAGVTQFPSHSVIEKGQTVTLRCDPISGHDNLYWYRRVMGKEIKFLLHFVKESKQDESGMPNNRFLAERTGGTYSTLKVQPAELEDSGVYFCASNVLVNTEAFFGQGTRLTVV.

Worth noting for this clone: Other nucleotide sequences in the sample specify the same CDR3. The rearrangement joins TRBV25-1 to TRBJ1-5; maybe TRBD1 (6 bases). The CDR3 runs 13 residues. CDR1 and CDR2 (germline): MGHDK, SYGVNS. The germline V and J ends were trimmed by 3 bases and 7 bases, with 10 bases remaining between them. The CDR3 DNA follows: TGTGCCAGCAGTGAGGGGGGCGGGCAGCCCCAGCATTTT. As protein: CASSEGGGQPQHF.

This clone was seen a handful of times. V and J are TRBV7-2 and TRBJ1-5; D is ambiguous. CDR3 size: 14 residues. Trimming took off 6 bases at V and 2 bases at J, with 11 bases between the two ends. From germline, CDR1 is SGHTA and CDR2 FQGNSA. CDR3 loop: CASRPPGGNQPQHF. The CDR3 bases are TGTGCCAGCAGACCCCCGGGCGGCAATCAGCCCCAGCATTTT. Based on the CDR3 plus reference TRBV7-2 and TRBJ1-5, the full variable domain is GAGVSQSPSNKVTEKGKDVELRCDPISGHTALYWYRQSLGQGLEFLIYFQGNSAPDKSGLPSDRFSAERTGGSVSTLTIQRTQQEDSAVYLCASRPPGGNQPQHFGDGTRLSIL.

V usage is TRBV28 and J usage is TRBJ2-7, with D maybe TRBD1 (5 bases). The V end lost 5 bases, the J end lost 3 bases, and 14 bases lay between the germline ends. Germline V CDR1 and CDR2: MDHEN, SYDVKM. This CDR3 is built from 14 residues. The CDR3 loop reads CASSPPGIRYEQYF. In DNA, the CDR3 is TGTGCCAGCAGTCCCCCAGGGATCCGCTACGAGCAGTACTTC.

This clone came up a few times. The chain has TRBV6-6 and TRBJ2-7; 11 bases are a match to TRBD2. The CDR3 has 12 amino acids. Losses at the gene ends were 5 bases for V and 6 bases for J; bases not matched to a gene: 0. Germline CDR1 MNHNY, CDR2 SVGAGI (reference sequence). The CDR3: CASSGTSGEQYF. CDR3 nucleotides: TGTGCCAGCAGTGGGACTAGCGGCGAGCAGTACTTC.

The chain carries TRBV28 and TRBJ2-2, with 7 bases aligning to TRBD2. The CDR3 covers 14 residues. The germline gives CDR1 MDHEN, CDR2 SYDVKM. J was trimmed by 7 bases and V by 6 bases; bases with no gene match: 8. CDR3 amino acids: CASRRGGSSGELFF. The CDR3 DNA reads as TGTGCCAGCAGACGCGGCGGGAGTAGCGGGGAGCTGTTTTTT. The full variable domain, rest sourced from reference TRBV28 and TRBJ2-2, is DVKVTQSSRYLVKRTGEKVFLECVQDMDHENMFWYRQDPGLGLRLIYFSYDVKMKEKGDIPEGYSVSREKKERFSLILESASTNQTSMYLCASRRGGSSGELFFGEGSRLTVL.

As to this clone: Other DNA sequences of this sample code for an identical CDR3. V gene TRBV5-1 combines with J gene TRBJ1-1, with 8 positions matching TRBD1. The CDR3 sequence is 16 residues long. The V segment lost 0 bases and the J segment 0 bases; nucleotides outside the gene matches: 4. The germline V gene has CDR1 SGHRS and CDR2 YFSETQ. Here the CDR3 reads CASSLGRGPMNTEAFF. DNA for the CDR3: TGCGCCAGCAGCTTGGGCAGGGGGCCCATGAACACTGAAGCTTTCTTT.

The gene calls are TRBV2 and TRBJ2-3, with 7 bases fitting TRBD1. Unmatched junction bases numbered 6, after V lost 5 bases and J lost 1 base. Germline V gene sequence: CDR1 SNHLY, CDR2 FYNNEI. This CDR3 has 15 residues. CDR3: CASSQGQGGTDTQYF. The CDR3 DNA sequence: TGTGCCAGCAGTCAGGGGCAGGGGGGCACAGATACGCAGTATTTT.

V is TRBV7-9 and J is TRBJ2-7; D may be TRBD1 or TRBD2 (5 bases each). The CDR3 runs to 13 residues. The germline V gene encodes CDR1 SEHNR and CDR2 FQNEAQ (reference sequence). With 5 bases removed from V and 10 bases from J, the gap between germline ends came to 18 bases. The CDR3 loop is CASSRQAGTNQYF. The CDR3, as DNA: TGTGCCAGCAGCCGCCAGGCCGGGACCAATCAGTACTTC. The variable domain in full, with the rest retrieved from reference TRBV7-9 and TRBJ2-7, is DTGVSQNPRHKITKRGQNVTFRCDPISEHNRLYWYRQTLGQGPEFLTYFQNEAQLEKSRLLSDRFSAERPKGSFSTLEIQRTEQGDSAMYLCASSRQAGTNQYFGPGTRLTVT.

The CDR3 bases are TGCGCCAGCAGCTTGGGACAGGGGAATGACTACACCTTC. Translation: CASSLGQGNDYTF. The chain carries TRBV5-1 and TRBJ1-2, with 8 bases matching TRBD1. Germline V gene lookup returns CDR1 SGHRS and CDR2 YFSETQ. With 0 bases clipped from V and 10 bases from J, the junction kept 5 bases outside the gene matches. The CDR3 has 13 amino acids.

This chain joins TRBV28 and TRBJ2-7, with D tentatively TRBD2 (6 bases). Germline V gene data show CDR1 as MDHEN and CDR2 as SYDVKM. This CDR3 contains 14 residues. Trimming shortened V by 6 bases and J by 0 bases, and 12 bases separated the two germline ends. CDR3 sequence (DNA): TGTGCCAGCAGCAATCCGGGGGACTCCTACGAGCAGTACTTC. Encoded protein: CASSNPGDSYEQYF.

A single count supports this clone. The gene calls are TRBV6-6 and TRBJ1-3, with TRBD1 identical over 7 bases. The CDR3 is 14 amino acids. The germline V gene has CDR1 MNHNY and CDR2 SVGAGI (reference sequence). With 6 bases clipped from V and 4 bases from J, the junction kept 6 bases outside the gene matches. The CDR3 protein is CASSRQGGGNTIYF. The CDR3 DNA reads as TGTGCCAGCAGCCGACAGGGTGGAGGAAACACCATATATTTT.

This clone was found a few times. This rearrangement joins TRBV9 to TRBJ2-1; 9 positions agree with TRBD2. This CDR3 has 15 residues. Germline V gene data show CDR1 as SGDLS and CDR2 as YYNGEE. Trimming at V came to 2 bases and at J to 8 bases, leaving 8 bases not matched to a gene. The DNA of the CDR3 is TGTGCCAGCAGCGTCCGGACTAGCGAGGTTCATGAGCAGTTCTTC. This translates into CASSVRTSEVHEQFF.

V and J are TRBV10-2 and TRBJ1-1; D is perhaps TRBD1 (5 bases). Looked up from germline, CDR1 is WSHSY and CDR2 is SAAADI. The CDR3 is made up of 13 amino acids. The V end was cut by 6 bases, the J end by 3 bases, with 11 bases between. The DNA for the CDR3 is TGCGCCAGCAGCAATCAGGGATACACTGAAGCTTTCTTT. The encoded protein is CASSNQGYTEAFF.

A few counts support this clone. The CDR3: CASSLVDSTYGYTF. Here the CDR3 DNA reads TGTGCCAGCAGCTTAGTTGACAGTACCTATGGCTACACCTTC. The chain joins TRBV7-2 to TRBJ1-2; D possibly corresponds to TRBD1 (5 bases). The CDR3 has 14 amino acids. Looked up from germline, CDR1 is SGHTA and CDR2 is FQGNSA. Trimming shortened V by 1 base and J by 4 bases, and 10 bases separated the two germline ends.

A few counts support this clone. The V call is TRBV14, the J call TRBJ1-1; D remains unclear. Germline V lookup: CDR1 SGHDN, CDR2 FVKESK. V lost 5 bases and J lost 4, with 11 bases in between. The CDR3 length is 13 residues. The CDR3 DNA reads TGTGCCAGCAGCGTTTCGGTGGGCACTGAAGCTTTCTTT. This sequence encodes CASSVSVGTEAFF.